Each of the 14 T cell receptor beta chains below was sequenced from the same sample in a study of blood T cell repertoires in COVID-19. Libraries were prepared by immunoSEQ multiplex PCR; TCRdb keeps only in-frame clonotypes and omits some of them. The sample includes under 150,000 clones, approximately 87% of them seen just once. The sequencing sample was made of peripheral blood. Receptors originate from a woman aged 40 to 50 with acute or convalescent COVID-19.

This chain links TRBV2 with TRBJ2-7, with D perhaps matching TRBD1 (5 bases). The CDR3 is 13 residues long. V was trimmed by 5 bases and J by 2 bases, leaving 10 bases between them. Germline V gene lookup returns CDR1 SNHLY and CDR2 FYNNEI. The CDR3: CASSNPRAYEQYF. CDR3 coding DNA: TGTGCCAGCAGTAACCCCAGGGCCTACGAGCAGTACTTC.

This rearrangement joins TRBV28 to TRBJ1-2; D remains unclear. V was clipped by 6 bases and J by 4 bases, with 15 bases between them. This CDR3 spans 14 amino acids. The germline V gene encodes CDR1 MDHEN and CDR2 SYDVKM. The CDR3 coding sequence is TGTGCCAGCAGGGCAGCTGCACTACTCTATGGCTACACCTTC. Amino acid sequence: CASRAAALLYGYTF.

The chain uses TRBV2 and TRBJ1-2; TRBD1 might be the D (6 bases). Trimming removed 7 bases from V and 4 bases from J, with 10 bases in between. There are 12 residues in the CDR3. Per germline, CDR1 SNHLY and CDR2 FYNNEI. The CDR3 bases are TGTGCCAGCATCCAACAGGGCTATGGCTACACCTTC. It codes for CASIQQGYGYTF.

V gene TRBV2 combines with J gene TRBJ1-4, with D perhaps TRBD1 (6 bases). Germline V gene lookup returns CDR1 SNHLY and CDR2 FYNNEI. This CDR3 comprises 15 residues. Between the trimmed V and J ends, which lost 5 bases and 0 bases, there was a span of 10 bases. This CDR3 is CASSSTGPTNEKLFF. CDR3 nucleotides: TGTGCCAGCAGTTCTACAGGGCCAACTAATGAAAAACTGTTTTTT.

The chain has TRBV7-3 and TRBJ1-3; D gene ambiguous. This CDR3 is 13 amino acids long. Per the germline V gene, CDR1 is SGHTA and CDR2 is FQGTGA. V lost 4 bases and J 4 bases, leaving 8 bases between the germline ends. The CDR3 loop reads CASSYPGGNTIYF. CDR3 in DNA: TGTGCCAGCAGCTACCCAGGAGGAAACACCATATATTTT.

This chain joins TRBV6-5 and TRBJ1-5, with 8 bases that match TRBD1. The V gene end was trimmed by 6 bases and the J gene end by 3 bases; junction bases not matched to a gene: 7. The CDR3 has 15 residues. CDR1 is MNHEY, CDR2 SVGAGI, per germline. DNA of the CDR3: TGTGCCAGCAGAGCTAGACAGGGGTCCAATCAGCCCCAGCATTTT. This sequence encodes CASRARQGSNQPQHF.

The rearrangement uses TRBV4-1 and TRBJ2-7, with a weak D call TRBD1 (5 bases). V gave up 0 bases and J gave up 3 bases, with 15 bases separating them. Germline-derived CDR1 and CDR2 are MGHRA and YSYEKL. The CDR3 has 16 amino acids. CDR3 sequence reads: CASSQDESQGYYEQYF. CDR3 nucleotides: TGCGCCAGCAGCCAAGATGAATCCCAGGGCTACTACGAGCAGTACTTC.

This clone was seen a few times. This chain's CDR3 is CASSLAGWDRYQPQHF. CDR3 nucleotide sequence: TGTGCCAGCAGCTTGGCGGGTTGGGACAGATATCAGCCCCAGCATTTT. This chain links TRBV7-8 with TRBJ1-5; 7 nucleotides agree with TRBD1. The CDR3 runs 16 residues. Per germline, CDR1 SGHVS and CDR2 FQNEAQ. Trimming cost V 3 bases and J 5 bases; bases outside gene matches: 10.

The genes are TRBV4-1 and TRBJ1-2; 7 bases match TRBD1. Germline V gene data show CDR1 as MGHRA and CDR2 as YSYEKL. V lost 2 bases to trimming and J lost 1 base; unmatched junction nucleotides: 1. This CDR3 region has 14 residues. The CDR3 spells CASSQTGVNYGYTF. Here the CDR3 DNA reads TGCGCCAGCAGCCAAACAGGGGTTAACTATGGCTACACCTTC.

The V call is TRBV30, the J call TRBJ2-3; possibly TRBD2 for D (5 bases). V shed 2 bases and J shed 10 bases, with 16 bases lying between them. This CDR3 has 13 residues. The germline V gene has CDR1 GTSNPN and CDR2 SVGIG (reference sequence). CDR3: CAWSLLSLGAQYF. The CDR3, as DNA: TGTGCCTGGAGTCTCCTGTCCCTCGGGGCGCAGTATTTT.

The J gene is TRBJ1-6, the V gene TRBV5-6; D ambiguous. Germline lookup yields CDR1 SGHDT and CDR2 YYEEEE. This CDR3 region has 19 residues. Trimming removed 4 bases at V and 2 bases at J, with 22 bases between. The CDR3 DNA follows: TGTGCCAGCAGCCTCTTAGAGCCCACAGAGGGCCCCTATAATTCACCCCTCCACTTT. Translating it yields CASSLLEPTEGPYNSPLHF.

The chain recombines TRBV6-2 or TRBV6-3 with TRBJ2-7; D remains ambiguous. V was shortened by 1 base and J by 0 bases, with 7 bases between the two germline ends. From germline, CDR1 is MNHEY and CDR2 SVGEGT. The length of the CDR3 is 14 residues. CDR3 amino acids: CASSYFPGSYEQYF. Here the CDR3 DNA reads TGTGCCAGCAGTTACTTTCCCGGCTCCTACGAGCAGTACTTC.

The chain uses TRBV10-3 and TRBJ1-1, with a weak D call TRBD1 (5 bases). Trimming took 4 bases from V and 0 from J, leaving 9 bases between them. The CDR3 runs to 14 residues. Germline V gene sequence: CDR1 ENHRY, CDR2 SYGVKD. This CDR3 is CAISVGGMNTEAFF. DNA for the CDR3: TGTGCCATCAGTGTCGGGGGAATGAACACTGAAGCTTTCTTT.

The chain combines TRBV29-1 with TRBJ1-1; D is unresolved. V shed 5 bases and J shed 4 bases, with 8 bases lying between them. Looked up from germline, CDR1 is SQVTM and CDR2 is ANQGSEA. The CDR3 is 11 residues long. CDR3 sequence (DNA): TGCAGCGTTCAAAGAGGCACTGAAGCTTTCTTT. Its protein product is CSVQRGTEAFF.